Listed here are 27 T cell receptor beta chains from one sample, sequenced in a study of T-cell reconstitution after alpha-beta-depleted transplantation in children. During its preparation, the TCRbeta library received unique molecular identifiers. Each CDR3 protein gets one entry after TCRdb re-called the PCR reads with MiXCR. The sample consists of over 300,000 distinct CDR3 sequences, 10% of them appearing once. The input for sequencing was PBMCs from the stem cell graft donor, taken from the stem cell graft. Source of these receptors: a human donor who donated a stem cell graft to a child with acute lymphoblastic leukemia.

At least ten counts were recorded for this clonotype. The chain links TRBV29-1 to TRBJ2-5, with 8 nucleotides matching TRBD1. This CDR3 region has 18 residues. The V and J ends lost 8 bases and 1 base, in that order; junction bases with no gene match: 21. The germline V gene has CDR1 SQVTM and CDR2 ANQGSEA. The CDR3 spells CSKTRQGAPTAPQETQYF. The CDR3, as DNA: TGCAGCAAGACTCGGCAGGGGGCTCCTACGGCCCCCCAAGAGACCCAGTACTTC.

CDR3 sequence: CASSELEGGEMVYGYTF. Here the CDR3 DNA reads TGTGCCAGCAGTGAATTGGAGGGGGGGGAGATGGTCTATGGCTACACCTTC. This chain connects TRBV25-1 to TRBJ1-2; D is perhaps TRBD1 (6 bases). Trimming took off 1 base at V and 4 bases at J, with 19 bases between the two ends. Germline V gene sequence: CDR1 MGHDK, CDR2 SYGVNS. The CDR3 runs to 17 residues.

The CDR3 sequence: CASSAGTGVRETQYF. In nucleotides, the CDR3 is TGTGCCAGTAGTGCCGGGACAGGGGTTCGAGAGACCCAGTACTTC. V and J are TRBV19 and TRBJ2-5; 10 nucleotides agree with TRBD1. Germline V gene lookup returns CDR1 LNHDA and CDR2 SQIVND (reference sequence). Trimming took 5 bases from V and 4 from J; bases not matched to a gene: 7. The CDR3 contains 15 residues.

This clonotype was counted between two and nine times. The chain recombines TRBV20-1 with TRBJ2-7; D ambiguous. The V gene's germline CDR1 is DFQATT and CDR2 SNEGSKA (reference sequence). Trimming stripped 7 bases from V and 4 bases from J, with 14 bases between. This CDR3 is 12 amino acids long. DNA for the CDR3: TGCAGTGTACTCCTGCACGGTTACGAGCAGTACTTC. Translating gives CSVLLHGYEQYF.

This clonotype was counted a few times. This chain's CDR3 is CASSLDYREETQYF. The DNA for the CDR3 is TGTGCCAGCAGCTTAGATTACAGAGAAGAGACCCAGTACTTC. V and J are TRBV13 and TRBJ2-5; D unresolved. This CDR3 comprises 14 residues. Germline-derived CDR1 and CDR2 are PRHDT and FYEKMQ (reference sequence). V was shortened by 1 base and J by 3 bases, with 9 bases between the two germline ends.

In this sample, this clonotype turned up many times. The gene calls are TRBV4-3 and TRBJ2-3; D may be TRBD1 (6 bases). Trimming removed 0 bases at V and 0 bases at J, with 10 bases between. CDR1 is LGHNA and CDR2 is YSLEER in the germline V gene. This CDR3 comprises 16 residues. CDR3 sequence reads: CASSQDKGESTDTQYF. CDR3 nucleotide sequence: TGCGCCAGCAGCCAAGATAAGGGGGAGAGCACAGATACGCAGTATTTT.

The V call is TRBV7-8, the J call TRBJ2-1; no clear D. The CDR3 covers 14 residues. The germline V gene has CDR1 SGHVS and CDR2 FQNEAQ. Trimming removed 5 bases at V and 3 bases at J, with 11 bases between. Here the CDR3 DNA reads TGTGCCAGCAGCAGCAGACCGGTCTACAATGAGCAGTTCTTC. This translates into CASSSRPVYNEQFF.

This clonotype has more than one count but fewer than ten. The junction does not match germline at one end; this may be a read error. This chain uses TRBV6-1 with TRBJ2-1, with D possibly being TRBD1 (5 bases). Germline V CDR1 and CDR2: MNHNS, SASEGT. The CDR3 runs 13 residues. CDR3 DNA: TGTGCCAGCAGGGAAGGGGCCTACAATGAGCAGTTCTTC. Its translation is CASREGAYNEQFF.

This clonotype was counted between two and nine times. V is TRBV20-1 and J is TRBJ2-5; 13 bases map to TRBD2. This CDR3 spans 15 amino acids. Germline trimming cut 3 bases from V and 5 bases from J; bases unmatched to any gene: 6. Germline lookup yields CDR1 DFQATT and CDR2 SNEGSKA (reference sequence). CDR3 protein: CSASLGLAGRETQYF. CDR3 coding DNA: TGCAGTGCTAGTCTGGGACTAGCGGGAAGGGAGACCCAGTACTTC.

This clonotype appeared many times. The chain joins TRBV29-1 to TRBJ2-1; possible D gene TRBD1, 5 bases. The germline V gene encodes CDR1 SQVTM and CDR2 ANQGSEA. V was trimmed by 4 bases and J by 6 bases, leaving 16 bases between them. This CDR3 has 14 amino acids. In nucleotides, the CDR3 is TGCAGCGTTGTGGGGCGGCAGGGCCGCAATGAGCAGTTCTTC. This codes for CSVVGRQGRNEQFF.

The CDR3 DNA reads as TGTGCCAGCAGCCAACATGAGCTGGCGGGAGGAAACACCATATATTTT. Amino acids: CASSQHELAGGNTIYF. The chain recombines TRBV3-1 with TRBJ1-3, with unresolved D. The CDR3 covers 16 residues. The V gene lost 2 bases and the J gene lost 4 bases, with 15 bases spanning the gap. The germline V gene has CDR1 LGHDT and CDR2 YNNKEL (reference sequence).

This clonotype was seen a few times. J is TRBJ2-5 and V is TRBV7-8, with TRBD1 identical over 9 bases. The CDR3 extends over 15 amino acids. Germline CDR1 and CDR2: SGHVS and FQNEAQ. The V and J ends lost 8 bases and 4 bases, in that order; junction bases with no gene match: 11. The CDR3 region is CASFGQGTSGETQYF. CDR3 in DNA: TGTGCCAGCTTTGGACAGGGGACTTCGGGAGAGACCCAGTACTTC.

This clonotype was counted ten times or more. The chain is built from TRBV27 and TRBJ2-7; a possible D gene is TRBD1 (6 bases). Trimming cost V 2 bases and J 3 bases, with 8 bases left between them. The CDR3 runs to 13 residues. Germline-derived CDR1 and CDR2 are MNHEY and SMNVEV (reference sequence). The CDR3 here is CASSLGRGYEQYF. The CDR3 DNA reads TGTGCCAGCAGTTTAGGCAGGGGCTACGAGCAGTACTTC.

The gene calls are TRBV11-1 and TRBJ2-1; 9 nucleotides align to TRBD2. The CDR3 consists of 18 residues. Germline V gives CDR1 SGHAT, CDR2 FQDESV (reference sequence). Trimming cost V 1 base and J 5 bases; bases outside gene matches: 12. CDR3 region: CASSLDGASGNFDNEQFF. CDR3 DNA sequence: TGTGCCAGCAGCTTAGATGGGGCTAGCGGGAATTTTGACAATGAGCAGTTCTTC.

This clonotype was recorded many times. The gene calls are TRBV9 and TRBJ1-4; D gene uncertain. V shed 4 bases and J shed 5 bases, with 15 bases lying between them. CDR3 size: 15 residues. The germline V gene has CDR1 SGDLS and CDR2 YYNGEE. The CDR3 loop is CASSPRAAPNEKLFF. Here the CDR3 DNA reads TGTGCCAGCAGCCCCCGGGCAGCCCCGAATGAAAAACTGTTTTTT.

This clonotype was recorded a few times. The chain carries TRBV28 and TRBJ1-5; TRBD1 aligns across 7 bases. In germline, CDR1 is MDHEN, CDR2 SYDVKM. CDR3 length: 17 residues. V lost 4 bases, J lost 0 bases, and 9 bases stayed unmatched. Written as DNA, the CDR3 is TGTGCCAGCAGTTGGGGCAGGGGGTTCGATAGCAATCAGCCCCAGCATTTT. The encoded protein is CASSWGRGFDSNQPQHF.

The rearrangement joins TRBV7-2 to TRBJ1-1; D is possibly TRBD1 (6 bases). Germline lookup yields CDR1 SGHTA and CDR2 FQGNSA. Trimming removed 4 bases at V and 1 base at J, with 10 bases between. The CDR3 is 14 residues long. The CDR3 loop reads CASSWGHGNTEAFF. The CDR3 DNA reads as TGTGCCAGCAGCTGGGGACACGGGAACACTGAAGCTTTCTTT.

Ten or more counts support this clonotype. The V call is TRBV5-6, the J call TRBJ2-5; maybe TRBD1 (6 bases). The CDR3 extends over 14 amino acids. Germline V lookup: CDR1 SGHDT, CDR2 YYEEEE. V lost 1 base, J lost 2 bases, and 9 bases lay in between. CDR3 region: CASSLLQGQETQYF. In nucleotides, the CDR3 is TGTGCCAGCAGCTTGTTGCAGGGGCAAGAGACCCAGTACTTC.

In its sample, this clonotype was seen many times. The rearrangement uses TRBV4-3 and TRBJ2-1; D remains unclear. The length of the CDR3 is 14 residues. Trimming took 2 bases from V and 8 from J, leaving 13 bases between them. Germline assignment: CDR1 LGHNA and CDR2 YSLEER. The CDR3 sequence: CASSQMLSNHEQFF. The CDR3 DNA is TGCGCCAGCAGCCAAATGCTAAGTAACCATGAGCAGTTCTTC.

This clonotype has only a few counts. The V gene is TRBV5-6, the J gene TRBJ2-3, with 9 bases aligning to TRBD1. This CDR3 has 16 residues. Losses at the gene ends were 1 base for V and 3 bases for J; bases not matched to a gene: 6. Germline loops: CDR1 SGHDT, CDR2 YYEEEE. The CDR3 nucleotides are TGTGCCAGCAGCTTGACGGGACAGGGCTTTACAGATACGCAGTATTTT. Amino acids: CASSLTGQGFTDTQYF.

Many counts were recorded for this clonotype. The V and J genes are TRBV6-2 or TRBV6-3 and TRBJ2-1, with 9 bases that match TRBD2. CDR3 size: 17 residues. The V gene end was trimmed by 0 bases and the J gene end by 9 bases; junction bases not matched to a gene: 12. Germline V gene sequence: CDR1 MNHEY, CDR2 SVGEGT. CDR3 in amino acids: CASSYSRASGERREQFF. The CDR3 DNA follows: TGTGCCAGCAGTTACTCGAGGGCTAGCGGGGAGCGGCGTGAGCAGTTCTTC.

Worth noting for this clonotype: Germline is not matched at one junction end, which may reflect a read error. The chain recombines TRBV20-1 with TRBJ2-1; 10 positions agree with TRBD1. Per the germline V gene, CDR1 is DFQATT and CDR2 is SNEGSKA (reference sequence). This CDR3 spans 14 amino acids. The CDR3: CSAAETGGYNKQFF. CDR3 DNA sequence: TGCAGTGCCGCAGAGACAGGGGGCTACAATAAGCAGTTCTTC.

This clonotype came up many times. The chain uses TRBV20-1 and TRBJ2-5; D could derive from TRBD1 or TRBD2 (6 bases each). The V gene lost 7 bases and the J gene lost 5 bases, with 14 bases spanning the gap. Germline CDR1 is DFQATT and CDR2 is SNEGSKA (reference sequence). This CDR3 is 12 amino acids long. CDR3 sequence: CSVRGQGETQYF. The DNA for the CDR3 is TGCAGTGTCCGGGGGCAGGGGGAGACCCAGTACTTC.

The chain is built from TRBV12-3 or TRBV12-4 and TRBJ2-7; tentative D call: TRBD1 (5 bases). CDR3 length: 13 amino acids. Trimming left V 1 base short and J 7 bases short, with 11 bases between. The chain's CDR3 is CASSLGQRTEQYF. The DNA of the CDR3 is TGTGCCAGCAGTTTAGGACAGCGTACAGAGCAGTACTTC.

This clonotype turned up a few times. The V call is TRBV20-1, the J call TRBJ1-2; tentatively, D is TRBD1 (6 bases). The germline V gene has CDR1 DFQATT and CDR2 SNEGSKA (reference sequence). Deletions cut 1 base from V and 4 bases from J, with 13 bases between. The CDR3 is 14 residues long. Here the CDR3 DNA reads TGCAGTGCTAGAGCCCAGGGGCATTCCTATGGCTACACCTTC. It is translated as CSARAQGHSYGYTF.

This clonotype was detected only a few times. V gene TRBV29-1 combines with J gene TRBJ2-1, with D uncertain. Between the trimmed V and J ends, which lost 4 bases and 7 bases, there was a span of 11 bases. The CDR3 is 12 residues long. Germline-derived CDR1 and CDR2 are SQVTM and ANQGSEA. For the CDR3, the DNA is TGCAGCGTTGGTGACACAGTGAATGAGCAGTTCTTC. It yields the protein CSVGDTVNEQFF.

This clonotype was counted many times. The chain employs TRBV5-5 and TRBJ2-7, with D hard to call. The CDR3 loop spans 13 amino acids. The germline gives CDR1 SGHKS, CDR2 YYEKEE (reference sequence). V was cut by 0 bases and J by 3 bases, with 7 bases left in between. CDR3 sequence reads: CASSLGVGYEQYF. CDR3 nucleotide sequence: TGTGCCAGCAGCTTGGGCGTGGGCTACGAGCAGTACTTC.